A selection of T cell receptor beta chains follows, all from one sample in a study of blood T cells in healthy people across ages. TCRdb re-called the 5' RACE reads through MiXCR, storing one row per CDR3 protein. Of some 700,000 distinct CDR3 sequences in the sample, 35% to 45% were seen once. The source material was blood. These receptors all come from a woman in her sixties or seventies in good health. CDR3s include the opening cysteine and the closing phenylalanine or tryptophan. The order of the fields is clone size, D gene, J gene, V gene, CDR3 DNA, CDR3 protein. D genes are given only for firm matches. Where a row states a size, it is once, few, many or the class of an expanded clone; other rows omit it.

clone size: few
D gene: .
J gene: TRBJ2-7
V gene: TRBV7-2
CDR3 DNA: TGTGCCAGCAGCCCGTCCCTGATGTACGAGCAGTACTTC
CDR3 protein: CASSPSLMYEQYF

clone size: few
D gene: .
J gene: TRBJ2-5
V gene: TRBV15
CDR3 DNA: TGTGCCACCAGCAGAGTTCGGCGGGGAGGCCACCAAGAGACCCAGTACTTC
CDR3 protein: CATSRVRRGGHQETQYF

clone size: .
D gene: .
J gene: TRBJ2-7
V gene: TRBV20-1
CDR3 DNA: TGCATTTACGAGGGGCAGGAGTCCTACGAGCAGTACTTC
CDR3 protein: CIYEGQESYEQYF

clone size: .
D gene: .
J gene: TRBJ1-4
V gene: TRBV20-1
CDR3 DNA: TGCAGTGCTAGAGGCCCCGGGGGGAATGAAAAACTGTTTTTT
CDR3 protein: CSARGPGGNEKLFF

clone size: .
D gene: .
J gene: TRBJ1-5
V gene: TRBV12-3/TRBV12-4
CDR3 DNA: TGTGCCAGCTCAAAAGGGGGGGGACATCCCCAGCATTTT
CDR3 protein: CASSKGGGHPQHF

clone size: .
D gene: TRBD2
J gene: TRBJ2-1
V gene: TRBV7-9
CDR3 DNA: TGTGCCAGCAGCTTAGATTTTGGGCCACTAGCGGGAGACGACAATGAGCAGTTCTTC
CDR3 protein: CASSLDFGPLAGDDNEQFF

clone size: many
D gene: .
J gene: TRBJ2-5
V gene: TRBV5-6
CDR3 DNA: TGTGCCAGCAGCTTGTCGGCGGGCGGGGAGACCCAGTACTTC
CDR3 protein: CASSLSAGGETQYF

clone size: few
D gene: .
J gene: TRBJ2-5
V gene: TRBV12-3/TRBV12-4
CDR3 DNA: TGTGCCAGCAAGGAGGTCGGCGGGGGCGTTCAAGAGACCCAGTACTTC
CDR3 protein: CASKEVGGGVQETQYF

clone size: few
D gene: .
J gene: TRBJ2-4
V gene: TRBV7-2
CDR3 DNA: TGTGCCAGCAGCTACCTCCCGAACTCTGGCAAAAACATTCAGTACTTC
CDR3 protein: CASSYLPNSGKNIQYF

clone size: .
D gene: .
J gene: TRBJ1-6
V gene: TRBV4-2
CDR3 DNA: TGTGCCAGCAGCCAATCGACCCCGAGGTCACCCCTCCACTTT
CDR3 protein: CASSQSTPRSPLHF

clone size: few
D gene: .
J gene: TRBJ1-1
V gene: TRBV7-9
CDR3 DNA: TGTGCCAGCAGCTTGGGTTGGGGAAAGGGTACTGAAGCTTTCTTT
CDR3 protein: CASSLGWGKGTEAFF

clone size: .
D gene: TRBD2
J gene: TRBJ2-7
V gene: TRBV3-1
CDR3 DNA: TGTGCCAGCAGCCAAGAAGGCGGGAGTCTCTACGAGCAGTACTTC
CDR3 protein: CASSQEGGSLYEQYF

clone size: .
D gene: .
J gene: TRBJ2-1
V gene: TRBV5-1
CDR3 DNA: TGCGCCAGCACTTTCCGGACGTCCAATGAGCAGTTCTTC
CDR3 protein: CASTFRTSNEQFF

clone size: .
D gene: .
J gene: TRBJ1-5
V gene: TRBV6-6
CDR3 DNA: TGTGCCAGCAGTTTTTATCCATCAGATAGCGATCAGCCCCAGCATTTT
CDR3 protein: CASSFYPSDSDQPQHF

clone size: .
D gene: TRBD2
J gene: TRBJ2-2
V gene: TRBV7-2
CDR3 DNA: TGTGCCAGCATCGCGGTAGCGGGAGTCGACACCGGGGAGCTGTTTTTT
CDR3 protein: CASIAVAGVDTGELFF

clone size: .
D gene: .
J gene: TRBJ2-5
V gene: TRBV29-1
CDR3 DNA: TGCAGCGTTGCCCCGACAGGTTCTATGGAGACCCAGTACTTC
CDR3 protein: CSVAPTGSMETQYF

clone size: few
D gene: TRBD1
J gene: TRBJ2-7
V gene: TRBV7-9
CDR3 DNA: TGTGCCAGCAGTCACCCTATTGACAGGGTTTTAGACGAGCAGTACTTC
CDR3 protein: CASSHPIDRVLDEQYF

clone size: .
D gene: TRBD1
J gene: TRBJ2-5
V gene: TRBV7-2
CDR3 DNA: TGTGCCAACAGTCCCCGGACAGGGTACAATGAGCAGTACTTC
CDR3 protein: CANSPRTGYNEQYF

clone size: .
D gene: .
J gene: TRBJ2-5
V gene: TRBV6-5
CDR3 DNA: TGTGCCCGTATTGTTGCCCAAGAGACCCAGTACTTC
CDR3 protein: CARIVAQETQYF

clone size: .
D gene: .
J gene: TRBJ2-5
V gene: TRBV7-2
CDR3 DNA: TGTGCCAGCAGCTTAGTGGACACGTACCAAGAGACCCAGTACTTC
CDR3 protein: CASSLVDTYQETQYF

clone size: few
D gene: .
J gene: TRBJ1-2
V gene: TRBV5-8
CDR3 DNA: TGTGCCAGCAGCGGGACCTATGGCTACACCTTC
CDR3 protein: CASSGTYGYTF

clone size: many
D gene: .
J gene: TRBJ2-1
V gene: TRBV5-1
CDR3 DNA: TGCGCCAGCAGGCTCCAGGGTTATTCCTACAATGAGCAGTTCTTC
CDR3 protein: CASRLQGYSYNEQFF

clone size: few
D gene: TRBD1
J gene: TRBJ2-3
V gene: TRBV6-1
CDR3 DNA: TGTGCCAGCAGTGGACAGGGGGCAACAGATACGCAGTATTTT
CDR3 protein: CASSGQGATDTQYF

clone size: few
D gene: TRBD2
J gene: TRBJ2-7
V gene: TRBV2
CDR3 DNA: TGTGCCAGCAGTGAAGCGGGGGGGGGCTACGAGCAGTACTTC
CDR3 protein: CASSEAGGGYEQYF

clone size: many
D gene: .
J gene: TRBJ2-7
V gene: TRBV5-1
CDR3 DNA: TGCGCCAGCAGCCAGGACAGTCAAACCTACGAGCAGTACTTC
CDR3 protein: CASSQDSQTYEQYF

clone size: .
D gene: .
J gene: TRBJ1-5
V gene: TRBV12-3/TRBV12-4
CDR3 DNA: TGTGCCAGCAGTTTAGCCCCCCAGGGTAGTAATCAGCCCCAGCATTTT
CDR3 protein: CASSLAPQGSNQPQHF

clone size: few
D gene: .
J gene: TRBJ1-1
V gene: TRBV18
CDR3 DNA: TGTGCCAGCTCACCAAGTCGCGACAGGATGAACACTGAAGCTTTCTTT
CDR3 protein: CASSPSRDRMNTEAFF

clone size: .
D gene: TRBD2
J gene: TRBJ2-3
V gene: TRBV5-1
CDR3 DNA: TGCGCCAGCAGGCGAGAAGGAGGTCTAGCGGGGCCGACCGATACGCAGTATTTT
CDR3 protein: CASRREGGLAGPTDTQYF

clone size: many
D gene: TRBD2
J gene: TRBJ2-7
V gene: TRBV29-1
CDR3 DNA: TGCAGCGTTGAACGGGAGGGTTCCTACGAGCAGTACTTC
CDR3 protein: CSVEREGSYEQYF

clone size: .
D gene: .
J gene: TRBJ2-1
V gene: TRBV12-3/TRBV12-4
CDR3 DNA: TGTGCCAGCAGTGTAGCGTGGGAGGGGGGTGAGCAGTTCTTC
CDR3 protein: CASSVAWEGGEQFF

clone size: .
D gene: .
J gene: TRBJ2-7
V gene: TRBV18
CDR3 DNA: TGTGCCAGCTCACCGGGTGGGACTCCCTACGAGCAGTACTTC
CDR3 protein: CASSPGGTPYEQYF

clone size: .
D gene: TRBD1
J gene: TRBJ2-7
V gene: TRBV6-2/TRBV6-3
CDR3 DNA: TGTGCCAGCAGTTACGGGACAGGAAGAGCCTACGAGCAGTACTTC
CDR3 protein: CASSYGTGRAYEQYF